Described below is a single T cell receptor beta chain sequence and its context. Germline CDR1 reads MNHEY; CDR2 reads SMNVEV (reference sequence). The CDR3 consists of 16 residues. The junction had 13 bases not matched to a gene; V was cut back by 6 bases and J by 2 bases. These data originate in a study of blood T cells in healthy people across ages. Study-level background: About one barcoded beta molecule per two T cells was the capture yield of template switching.

For the second PCR, which ran for 7 to 11 cycles, a sample-barcoded 5' primer and a J-beta primer mix were used. TCRdb used MiXCR to reprocess the 5' RACE reads, holding one entry per CDR3 protein. The repertoire has more than 900,000 distinct CDR3 sequences, under 35% of them found once; the top ten carry about 10%. Another study also made use of these data, one on T cells of mothers and their children. That work contributes: In both related and unrelated pairs, TCR recombination output is shaped similarly by thymic selection.

The specimen sequenced was blood. The rearrangement uses TRBV27 and TRBJ2-7; 7 nucleotides agree with TRBD1. The sequence came from a woman aged 40 to 55 in good health. The CDR3 sequence: CASRSTYRDRPYEQYF. For the CDR3, the DNA is TGTGCCAGCAGAAGTACTTACCGGGACAGACCCTACGAGCAGTACTTC.